This T cell receptor (beta chain) is drawn from a study of blood T cells in healthy people across ages. Findings of the study overall: The fall in TCR beta diversity per million T cells was roughly linear with age. Lack of knowledge of donor CMV status possibly confounded expanded clonotype changes.

A second PCR of 7 to 11 cycles used a sample-barcoded 5' primer and a J-beta primer mix. TCRdb processed the 5' RACE reads anew with MiXCR; each CDR3 protein has one entry. Here the sample spans fewer than 600,000 distinct CDR3 sequences, about a quarter being singletons. Isolation per sample recovered at least 6 million PBMCs. V gave up 3 bases and J gave up 7 bases, with 7 bases separating them. The CDR3 covers 12 residues. Germline V gene lookup returns CDR1 SGDLS and CDR2 YYNGEE. This clonotype has more than one count but fewer than ten. Antigen unknown. This sample also appeared in a second study, on T cells of mothers and their children. This second study notes: The donor cohort consisted of a few healthy Caucasian mothers and their six children.

The receptor was derived from a boy between 2 and 10 years old in good health. What was sequenced was blood. J is TRBJ2-2 and V is TRBV9; weak D call: TRBD2 (6 bases). The DNA for the CDR3 is TGTGCCAGCAGCGGCGGGGTCGGGGAGCTGTTTTTT. As protein: CASSGGVGELFF.